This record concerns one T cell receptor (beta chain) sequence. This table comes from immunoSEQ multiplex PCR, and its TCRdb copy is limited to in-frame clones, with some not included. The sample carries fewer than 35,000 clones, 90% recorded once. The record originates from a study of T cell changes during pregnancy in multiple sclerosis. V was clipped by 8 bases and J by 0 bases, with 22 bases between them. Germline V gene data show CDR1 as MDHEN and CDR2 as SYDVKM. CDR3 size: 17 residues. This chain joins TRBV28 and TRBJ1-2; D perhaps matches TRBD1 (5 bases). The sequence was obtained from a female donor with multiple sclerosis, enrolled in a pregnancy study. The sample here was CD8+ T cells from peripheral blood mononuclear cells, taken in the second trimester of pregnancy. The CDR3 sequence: CASVRQGSFGANYGYTF. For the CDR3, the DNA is TGTGCCAGCGTTCGTCAGGGCAGTTTCGGAGCTAACTATGGCTACACCTTC.